This TCR beta chain was observed in a study of identical twins (dated by TCRdb to the mid-2010s). About the full investigation: TCR alpha and beta repertoires from monozygotic twins, unrelated adults of various ages and cord blood were deep-sequenced to test whether fetal clonotypes persist. To rule out contamination, replicate twin experiments were performed at different times with different library preparation protocols.

Reading from cysteine to phenylalanine, the CDR3 counts 16 amino acids. The kept DNA is CDR3 alone, 48 bases in frame from the first base. Per the germline V gene (reference sequence), SEHNR is the CDR1 and FQNEAQ is the CDR2. Ends trimmed: V by 4 bases, J by 3 bases; bases unmatched to a gene: 5. Summary of the overall study and its limitations: Fewer insertions were carried by abundant cord blood beta clonotypes; a weaker similar trend was observed in young adult naive repertoires, while no such trend was observed in memory repertoires. Because the same donors could not be followed over many years, conclusions were based on cross-sectional statistical analysis. Out-of-frame TCR alpha sharing in monozygotic twins was systematically underestimated by recombination models, whereas sharing between unrelated individuals was in agreement with the recombination models. Excess twin sharing in beta out-of-frame sequences was weaker because fewer shared sequences lowered the signal-to-noise ratio. Invariant T cells such as MAIT and iNKT could partly confound zero-insertion analyses, though diverse VJ usage argued against this for most clonotypes. Compared with coincidental sharing between unrelated individuals, out-of-frame TCR alpha sequences shared between twins had an excess of sequences with low generation probability.

This clonotype has a handful of counts. This clone's antigen is unknown. Base qualities are not recorded, but no much larger clone differs from it by a single base. Every donor was a healthy Caucasian. Receptor libraries were prepared by 5' RACE. Sequenced using an Illumina HiSeq 2000. A universal primer binding site was added through template switching, and the final cDNA carried a unique molecular identifier so that TCR cDNA molecules could be counted accurately. Specific primers in the conserved constant-segment region were used to synthesize first-strand cDNA for TCR alpha and beta chains. Each cDNA library was double barcoded, with a SMART-Mk sample barcode plus Illumina barcodes, to control for contamination. TruSeq adapter sequences and Illumina sample barcodes were added in two successive PCR steps. Sequencing of the TCR alpha and beta cDNA libraries was done on the Illumina HiSeq platform using custom primers. Processing in the source paper ran as follows. MiGEC processed the raw reads to extract unique molecular identifiers, while MiXCR was used to determine the CDR3 positions. Recombination models were inferred per individual with the repgenHMM and IGoR tools using an EM algorithm. Shared clonotype analysis was performed with the tcR package in R, normalizing sharing by the product of cloneset sizes. To study raw recombination free of thymic and clonal selection effects, out-of-frame nonproductive sequences were analyzed. The raw public data were reprocessed by TCRdb itself: fastp quality trimming at Q25, MiXCR clonotype calling, in-frame beta chains only. Here each entry gathers all rows of one CDR3 protein and keeps the most common genes and DNA. The V and J calls, along with clone size, are taken from TCRdb and not from the paper's own processing. This sample is represented by roughly 1.6 million distinct CDR3 sequences; under 35% of them were singletons. About 0.27% of the sample is in the top ten clones.

The V gene is TRBV7-9 and the J gene is TRBJ2-3; 12 bases in between match TRBD2. The sample comprised cord blood. The TCR sequence derives from a newborn girl in good health. The sequenced DNA is TGTGCCAGCAGCTCTAGCGGGGGGGCCTCTACAGATACGCAGTATTTT. It codes for CASSSSGGASTDTQYF.